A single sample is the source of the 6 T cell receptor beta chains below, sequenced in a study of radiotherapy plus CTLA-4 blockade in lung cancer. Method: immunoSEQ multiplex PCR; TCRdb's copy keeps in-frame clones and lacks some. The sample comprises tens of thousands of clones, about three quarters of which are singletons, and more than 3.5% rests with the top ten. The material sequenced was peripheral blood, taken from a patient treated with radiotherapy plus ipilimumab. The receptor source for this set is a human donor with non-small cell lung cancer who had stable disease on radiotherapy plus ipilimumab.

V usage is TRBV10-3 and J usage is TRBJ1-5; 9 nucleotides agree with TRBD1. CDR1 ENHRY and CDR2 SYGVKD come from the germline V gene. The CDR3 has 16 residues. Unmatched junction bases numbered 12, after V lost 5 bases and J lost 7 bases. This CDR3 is CAISHTPLTGGQPQHF. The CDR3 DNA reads TGTGCCATCAGTCACACTCCTTTGACAGGGGGACAGCCCCAGCATTTT.

CDR3 coding DNA: TGTGCCAGCTCACCTCTGGTAGCGGGAGAAGTAAACAATGAGCAGTTCTTC. Its protein is CASSPLVAGEVNNEQFF. The V gene is TRBV18, the J gene TRBJ2-1, with TRBD2 identical over 9 bases. Germline values: CDR1 KGHSH, CDR2 LQKENI. CDR3 length equals 17 residues. V lost 3 bases to trimming and J lost 5 bases; unmatched junction nucleotides: 11.

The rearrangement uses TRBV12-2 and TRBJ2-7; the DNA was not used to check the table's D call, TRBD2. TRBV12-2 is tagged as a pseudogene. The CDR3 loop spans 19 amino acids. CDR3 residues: CASPVGASGSRVLDYEQYF. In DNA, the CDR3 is TGTGCAAGCCCCGTCGGGGCTAGCGGGAGTCGGGTTCTGGACTACGAGCAGTACTTC.

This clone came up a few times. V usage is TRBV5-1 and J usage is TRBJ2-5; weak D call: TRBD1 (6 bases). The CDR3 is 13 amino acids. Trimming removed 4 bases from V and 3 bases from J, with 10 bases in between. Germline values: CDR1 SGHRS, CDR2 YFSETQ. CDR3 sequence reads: CASSPGAKETQYF. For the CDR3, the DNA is TGCGCCAGCAGCCCAGGGGCGAAAGAGACCCAGTACTTC.

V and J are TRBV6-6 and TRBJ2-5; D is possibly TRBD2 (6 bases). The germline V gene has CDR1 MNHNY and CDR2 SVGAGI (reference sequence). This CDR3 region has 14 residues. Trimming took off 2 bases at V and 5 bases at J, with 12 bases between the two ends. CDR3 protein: CASSYGAGRETQYF. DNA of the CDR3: TGTGCCAGCAGTTACGGAGCAGGGAGGGAGACCCAGTACTTC.

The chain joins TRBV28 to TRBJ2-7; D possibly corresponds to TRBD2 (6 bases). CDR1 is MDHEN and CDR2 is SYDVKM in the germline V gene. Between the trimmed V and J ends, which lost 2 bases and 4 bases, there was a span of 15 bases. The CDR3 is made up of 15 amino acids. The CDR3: CASSLSRGSQYEQYF. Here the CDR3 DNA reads TGTGCCAGCAGTTTAAGTCGGGGGAGTCAGTACGAGCAGTACTTC.